This passage covers 18 T cell receptor beta chains from one sample sequenced in a study of T cell repertoires in cytomegalovirus infection (dated by TCRdb to 2018 to 2020). Instrument on record: Illumina HiSeq 1500. TCRdb itself trimmed the public reads at Q25 with fastp, ran MiXCR and retained productive beta chains. Records with the same CDR3 protein are collapsed into one entry carrying the most frequent genes and DNA. The sample yields hundreds of thousands of distinct CDR3 sequences; about 9.2% were counted once. Jointly, the top ten make up around 2.5% of the sample. The specimen was PBMCs. The source of these receptors is a human donor in good health (CMV status not recorded). Some clones in this sample may be carry-over from other donors' samples.

There are many counts of this clonotype. The genes are TRBV19 and TRBJ2-7, with D uncertain. V lost 7 bases to trimming and J lost 5 bases, with 12 bases between them. Germline V gene lookup returns CDR1 LNHDA and CDR2 SQIVND (reference sequence). This CDR3 is built from 12 residues. The CDR3 coding sequence is TGTGCCAGTAACGGGCTTGCGGACGAGCAGTACTTC. Translation gives CASNGLADEQYF.

This clonotype appeared once. A much larger clonotype is one base distant, so this may be a read error. The chain combines TRBV15 with TRBJ2-7, with a weak D call TRBD1 (7 bases). CDR3 length: 13 amino acids. The germline V gene has CDR1 LNHNV and CDR2 YYDKDF (reference sequence). CDR3 DNA: TGTGCCACCAGCAGAGGGACAGGTCGGGAGCGGTACTTC. Protein: CATSRGTGRERYF.

This clonotype occurred a few times. The chain links TRBV14 to TRBJ2-2, with D perhaps assigned TRBD1 or TRBD2 (5 bases each). Germline-derived CDR1 and CDR2 are SGHDN and FVKESK. The germline V and J ends were trimmed by 1 base and 6 bases, with 18 bases remaining between them. The CDR3 extends over 17 amino acids. CDR3 sequence: CASSQGLGTPSPGELFF. The CDR3 DNA is TGTGCCAGCAGCCAAGGCCTCGGGACCCCCAGCCCCGGGGAGCTGTTTTTT.

This clonotype was seen many times. The chain links TRBV29-1 to TRBJ1-2; D uncertain. The CDR3 totals 13 residues. The V end lost 4 bases, the J end lost 4 bases, and 13 bases lay between the germline ends. CDR1 and CDR2 (germline): SQVTM, ANQGSEA. CDR3: CSVARDLSYGYTF. The CDR3 DNA sequence: TGCAGCGTTGCTCGGGATCTCTCCTATGGCTACACCTTC.

This clonotype was observed at least ten times. This chain connects TRBV5-4 to TRBJ1-5; TRBD1 might be the D (6 bases). This CDR3 comprises 14 residues. Between the trimmed V and J ends, which lost 3 bases and 4 bases, there was a span of 11 bases. CDR1 is SGHNT, CDR2 YYREEE, per germline (reference sequence). In nucleotides, the CDR3 is TGTGCCAGCAGCTCCGACAGGAGTAATCAGCCCCAGCATTTT. This translates into CASSSDRSNQPQHF. Full variable domain (outside the CDR3, taken from reference TRBV5-4 and TRBJ1-5): ETGVTQSPTHLIKTRGQQVTLRCSSQSGHNTVSWYQQALGQGPQFIFQYYREEENGRGNFPPRFSGLQFPNYSSELNVNALELDDSALYLCASSSDRSNQPQHFGDGTRLSIL.

This clonotype was counted a few times. The germline gene is not matched at one end of the junction; a read error may be the cause. The CDR3 DNA reads TGTGCCAGCAGCCAAGAGGGCGATGAGCAGTTCTTC. This sequence encodes CASSQEGDEQFF. The chain carries TRBV4-1 and TRBJ2-1; D perhaps matches TRBD2 (5 bases). The germline CDR1 and CDR2 sequences are MGHRA and YSYEKL. The CDR3 length is 12 residues.

At least ten counts were recorded for this clonotype. The chain couples TRBV7-2 to TRBJ2-1, with D tentatively TRBD1 (6 bases). Germline-derived CDR1 and CDR2 are SGHTA and FQGNSA. V gave up 6 bases and J gave up 0 bases, with 12 bases separating them. This CDR3 region has 15 residues. CDR3 nucleotide sequence: TGTGCCAGCAGGCGGACAGTTACCTCCTACAATGAGCAGTTCTTC. It translates to CASRRTVTSYNEQFF.

The sample holds a few counts of this clonotype. The J gene is TRBJ2-7, the V gene TRBV20-1, with D perhaps TRBD1 or TRBD2 (5 bases each). Trimming removed 5 bases at V and 2 bases at J, with 13 bases between. Germline CDR1 DFQATT, CDR2 SNEGSKA (reference sequence). CDR3 length equals 13 residues. The CDR3 sequence: CSADRDRAYEQYF. DNA of the CDR3: TGCAGTGCTGACCGGGACCGAGCCTACGAGCAGTACTTC.

This clonotype was picked up a small number of times. V usage is TRBV12-5 and J usage is TRBJ2-1; D might be TRBD2 (6 bases). V was cut by 2 bases and J by 9 bases, with 11 bases left in between. CDR1 is LGHNT and CDR2 is FRNRAP in the germline V gene. The CDR3 totals 13 residues. CDR3 sequence: CASGLTSLTEQFF. The CDR3, as DNA: TGTGCTAGTGGTTTGACTAGCCTTACTGAGCAGTTCTTC.

This clonotype was found many times. V is TRBV5-5 and J is TRBJ2-1; 7 bases map to TRBD1. Trimming removed 4 bases from V and 7 bases from J; junction bases left unmatched: 14. The CDR3 is 16 amino acids. Germline lookup yields CDR1 SGHKS and CDR2 YYEKEE (reference sequence). The CDR3 sequence: CASSKTRGISGNEQFF. DNA for the CDR3: TGTGCCAGCAGCAAGACCAGGGGGATCTCTGGAAATGAGCAGTTCTTC.

At least ten counts were recorded for this clonotype. J is TRBJ2-1 and V is TRBV29-1; TRBD2 matches at 15 bases. The CDR3 sequence is 15 residues long. After removal of 7 bases from V and 4 bases from J, the junction contained 5 bases not matched to a gene. The germline V gene has CDR1 SQVTM and CDR2 ANQGSEA. The CDR3 DNA follows: TGCAGCGCCTCGGGACTAGCGGGGGGTTACAATGAGCAGTTCTTC. Translated, it gives CSASGLAGGYNEQFF.

This clonotype has only a few counts. This chain links TRBV29-1 with TRBJ1-4, with D possibly being TRBD1 (6 bases). Germline CDR1 reads SQVTM; CDR2 reads ANQGSEA. The CDR3 has 13 amino acids. Trimming left V 5 bases short and J 5 bases short, with 12 bases between. Here the CDR3 reads CSVMRRGNEKLFF. The CDR3, as DNA: TGCAGCGTTATGAGAAGGGGGAATGAAAAACTGTTTTTT.

This clonotype turned up a few times. V is TRBV10-3 and J is TRBJ1-1; D gene unclear. Germline lookup yields CDR1 ENHRY and CDR2 SYGVKD. This CDR3 has 14 residues. In DNA, the CDR3 is TGTGCTTCTTACGAAGGGTTGACTAACACTGAAGCTTTCTTT. As protein: CASYEGLTNTEAFF.

This clonotype was counted ten times or more. The chain carries TRBV4-1 and TRBJ2-1; 7 bases map to TRBD2. J lost 9 bases, V lost 4 bases, and 12 bases had no gene match. Germline-derived CDR1 and CDR2 are MGHRA and YSYEKL. This CDR3 has 15 residues. CDR3 nucleotide sequence: TGCGCCAGCAGCCCGGGAGTTAGCGGGCGGGGTGAGCAGTTCTTC. It codes for CASSPGVSGRGEQFF.

Many counts were recorded for this clonotype. The genes are TRBV5-4 and TRBJ2-1, with 9 bases identical to TRBD2. The CDR3 contains 18 residues. Germline lookup yields CDR1 SGHNT and CDR2 YYREEE (reference sequence). V shed 4 bases and J 5 bases; nucleotides not matched to a gene: 16. Written as DNA, the CDR3 is TGTGCCAGCAGCCTTAGTACATTTGCGGGGGGGCGAAACAATGAGCAGTTCTTC. Encoded protein: CASSLSTFAGGRNNEQFF.

The CDR3 coding sequence is TGTGCCAGCAGTGAAATAGGGCTAGCGGTTTCAGATACGCAGTATTTT. This sequence encodes CASSEIGLAVSDTQYF. This sequence joins TRBV2 and TRBJ2-3; TRBD2 matches 7 bases. The germline gives CDR1 SNHLY, CDR2 FYNNEI. V gave up 2 bases and J gave up 4 bases; unmatched junction bases: 9. The CDR3 consists of 16 residues.

This clonotype was picked up many times. The rearrangement joins TRBV7-6 to TRBJ2-7; D perhaps matches TRBD2 (6 bases). Germline assignment: CDR1 SGHVS and CDR2 FNYEAQ. The CDR3 has 15 amino acids. V lost 1 base to trimming and J lost 6 bases, with 16 bases between them. The CDR3 nucleotides read TGTGCCAGCAGCTTAGGAGGATCTGGGACTGCCGAGCAGTACTTC. It encodes CASSLGGSGTAEQYF.

This clonotype showed up many times. The chain links TRBV5-6 to TRBJ1-1; D possibly corresponds to TRBD1 (5 bases). The CDR3 loop spans 16 amino acids. Germline V gene sequence: CDR1 SGHDT, CDR2 YYEEEE. The V gene lost 3 bases and the J gene lost 1 base, with 16 bases spanning the gap. The CDR3 here is CASSWTSGSSNTEAFF. CDR3 bases: TGTGCCAGCAGCTGGACTTCAGGGTCTTCGAACACTGAAGCTTTCTTT.